These T cell receptor beta chains were read from a single sample in a study of OX40 agonist ivuxolimab in advanced cancers. Sequenced by immunoSEQ multiplex PCR; TCRdb stores in-frame clones only, minus some. This sample carries 50,000 to 65,000 clones, about 80% of them seen once, and the ten largest clones take about 4.5%. Sequencing was performed on CD4+ or CD8+ T cells sorted from blood, taken in a trial of the OX40 agonist ivuxolimab. The receptors derive from an adult with an advanced solid tumor such as melanoma, head and neck, liver or kidney cancer. Each CDR3 is given with its conserved first and last residue. Clone size appears in some rows only: once, few, many, or a class for an expanded clone.

v_call,clone_size,j_call,cdr3_aa
TRBV2,NA,TRBJ2-5,CASSESDYGTQYF
TRBV28,NA,TRBJ1-1,CASSAETLNTEAFF
TRBV5-6,NA,TRBJ2-5,CASSLRTAVPYF
TRBV29-1,once,TRBJ1-1,CSVQATEAFF
TRBV11-3,NA,TRBJ2-2,CASSFGQATGELFF
TRBV11-2,NA,TRBJ1-1,CASSYQGLNTEAFF
TRBV9,NA,TRBJ2-2,CASSLKGGGNTGELFF
TRBV9,NA,TRBJ1-4,CASSVGDRGDNEKLFF
TRBV2,NA,TRBJ1-3,CASSAWGTFSGNTIYF
TRBV19,NA,TRBJ1-6,CASSIENPRPASYNSPLHF
TRBV5-4,once,TRBJ2-7,CASSSAGGGSYEQYF
TRBV30,NA,TRBJ1-6,CAWSEAGFSPLHF
TRBV28,NA,TRBJ1-1,CASSPPRVLNTEAFF
TRBV6-1,NA,TRBJ2-7,CASSEAHRRFYEQYF
TRBV5-1,NA,TRBJ1-6,CASSPTPARGSNSPLHF
TRBV5-4,NA,TRBJ2-3,CASTTRGGADTQYF
TRBV18,NA,TRBJ2-2,CASSPPVGTSVELFF
TRBV10-2,once,TRBJ2-3,CASASGGRTDTQYF
TRBV30,NA,TRBJ1-2,CAWSPMASGYTF
TRBV11-3,NA,TRBJ2-2,CASSLSGGSAGELFF
TRBV6-5,NA,TRBJ2-1,CASSYSRVGEQFF
TRBV10-3,NA,TRBJ2-3,CAISLTSGRGGGTDTQYF
TRBV29-1,NA,TRBJ2-2,CSVVTGGGGELFF
TRBV28,NA,TRBJ1-2,CASRTGQGLWYGYTF
TRBV6-1,NA,TRBJ2-6,CASSDRGRGANVLTF
TRBV7-9,NA,TRBJ2-7,CASSSAGGAVYEQYF
TRBV15,NA,TRBJ1-1,CATSIPNTEAFF
TRBV2,NA,TRBJ1-5,CASSGESNQPQHF
TRBV19,NA,TRBJ2-3,CASSIVGLDRRDTQYF
TRBV6-6,NA,TRBJ2-3,CARARDRVPDTQYF
TRBV2,NA,TRBJ1-5,CASSVERINQPQHF
TRBV9,NA,TRBJ2-7,CASSVRWESNEQYF
TRBV4-1,NA,TRBJ1-6,CASSQDFAALSYNSPLHF